This is a list of T cell receptor beta chains from one sample in a study of early T cells in non-severe SARS-CoV-2 infection. Via MiXCR, TCRdb re-called the 5' RACE reads, giving one row per CDR3 protein. The sample contains approximately 66,000 distinct CDR3 sequences, 13% of which appear only once. The sequencing sample was made of whole blood. All receptors derive from an adult who was a healthcare worker with PCR-confirmed SARS-CoV-2 infection or an uninfected control (not recorded which). Both conserved end residues are part of each CDR3. D genes are given only for firm matches. Size is omitted from some rows. Given values are once, few, many or a class for expanded clones.

TRBV13	TRBJ2-3	TRBD2	.	TGTGCCAGCTCTAGCGGGAGATCAGATACGCAGTATTTT	CASSSGRSDTQYF
TRBV7-8	TRBJ2-2	.	few	TGTGCCAGCAGCCCCACAGCGAACACCGGGGAGCTGTTTTTT	CASSPTANTGELFF
TRBV5-1	TRBJ1-1	.	many	TGCGCCAGCAGCTTGAATTCGGCTTTCAAGTTATGGGACACTGAAGCTTTCTTT	CASSLNSAFKLWDTEAFF
TRBV11-2	TRBJ2-7	TRBD2	.	TGTGCCAGCAGCTTACCTGTCGGCGGGAGTCACGAGCAGTACTTC	CASSLPVGGSHEQYF
TRBV4-2	TRBJ2-5	TRBD1	many	TGTGCCAGCAGCCAACCTGGCAGGGGGCTTGGCCAAGAGACCCAGTACTTC	CASSQPGRGLGQETQYF
TRBV7-3	TRBJ2-1	.	many	TGTGCCAGCAGCTTAGATGCACGCTCCTACAATGAGCAGTTCTTC	CASSLDARSYNEQFF
TRBV12-5	TRBJ2-7	.	many	TGTGCTAGTGGTTTGGTACCATCATTATCAGGGTTTTTCTCCTACGAGCAGTACTTC	CASGLVPSLSGFFSYEQYF
TRBV20-1	TRBJ1-1	TRBD1	many	TGCAGTGCTAGTCCGGGACAGGGTACACTTAAAGCTTTCTTT	CSASPGQGTLKAFF
TRBV12-3/TRBV12-4	TRBJ2-2	TRBD1	once	TGTGCCAGCACAGAGAACGACAGGGTGGAGACCGGGGAGCTGTTTTTT	CASTENDRVETGELFF
TRBV11-2	TRBJ1-5	TRBD1	many	TGTGCCAGCAGCCCCGGGGGACAGGGAGGGAATCAGCCCCAGCATTTT	CASSPGGQGGNQPQHF
TRBV29-1	TRBJ1-1	.	many	TGCAGCGGGAGAACTTGGAACACTGAAGCTTTCTTT	CSGRTWNTEAFF
TRBV10-3	TRBJ1-2	.	.	TGTGCCATCAGCCTGGGTCTGGCAAACTATGGCTACACCTTC	CAISLGLANYGYTF
TRBV29-1	TRBJ2-3	.	.	TGCAGCGTTGATTCTCCGGGAATCACAGATACGCAGTATTTT	CSVDSPGITDTQYF
TRBV5-1	TRBJ2-3	TRBD2	few	TGCGCCAGCAGCTTGTTAGCGGGGGGGCCGGATACGCAGTATTTT	CASSLLAGGPDTQYF